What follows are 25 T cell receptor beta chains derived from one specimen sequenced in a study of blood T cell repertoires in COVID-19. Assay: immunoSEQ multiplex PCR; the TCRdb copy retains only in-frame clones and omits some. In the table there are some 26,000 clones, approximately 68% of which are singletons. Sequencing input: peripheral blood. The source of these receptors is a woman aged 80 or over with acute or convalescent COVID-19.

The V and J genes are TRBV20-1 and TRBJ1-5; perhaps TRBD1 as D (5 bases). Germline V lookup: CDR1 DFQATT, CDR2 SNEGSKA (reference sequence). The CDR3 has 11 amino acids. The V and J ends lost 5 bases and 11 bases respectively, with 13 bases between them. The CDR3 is CSAPLGPSQHF. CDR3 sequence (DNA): TGCAGTGCTCCCCTGGGGCCTTCCCAGCATTTT.

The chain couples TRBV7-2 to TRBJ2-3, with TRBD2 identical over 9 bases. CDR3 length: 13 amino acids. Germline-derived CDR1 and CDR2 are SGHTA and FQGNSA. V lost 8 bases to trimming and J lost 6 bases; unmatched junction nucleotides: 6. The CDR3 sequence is CASRDSGRDTQYF. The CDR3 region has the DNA TGTGCCAGCCGGGACAGCGGGAGGGATACGCAGTATTTT.

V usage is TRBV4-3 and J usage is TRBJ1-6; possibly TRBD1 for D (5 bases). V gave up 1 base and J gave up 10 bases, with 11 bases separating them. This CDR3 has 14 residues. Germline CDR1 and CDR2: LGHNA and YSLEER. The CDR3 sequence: CASSQAGVGSPLHF. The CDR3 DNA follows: TGCGCCAGCAGCCAAGCGGGGGTGGGATCACCCCTCCACTTT.

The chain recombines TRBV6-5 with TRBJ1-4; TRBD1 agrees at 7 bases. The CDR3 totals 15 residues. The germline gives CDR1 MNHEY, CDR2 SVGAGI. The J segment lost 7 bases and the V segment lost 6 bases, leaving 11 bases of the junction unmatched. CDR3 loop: CASSRLGTVIEKLFF. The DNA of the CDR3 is TGTGCCAGCAGCCGCTTAGGGACAGTTATTGAAAAACTGTTTTTT.

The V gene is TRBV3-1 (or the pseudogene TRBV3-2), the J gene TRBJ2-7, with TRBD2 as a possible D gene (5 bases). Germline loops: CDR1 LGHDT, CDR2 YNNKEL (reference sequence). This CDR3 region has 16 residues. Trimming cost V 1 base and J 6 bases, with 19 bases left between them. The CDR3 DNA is TGTGCCAGCAGCCAAGTCCCCCCCGGGGATCCAAGCGAGCAGTACTTC. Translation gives CASSQVPPGDPSEQYF.

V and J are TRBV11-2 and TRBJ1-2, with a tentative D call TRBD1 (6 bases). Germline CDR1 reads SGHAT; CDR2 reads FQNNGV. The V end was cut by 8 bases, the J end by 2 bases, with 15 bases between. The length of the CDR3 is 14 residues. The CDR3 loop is CASSPGHLNYGYTF. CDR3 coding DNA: TGTGCCAGCTCACCGGGACACTTAAACTATGGCTACACCTTC.

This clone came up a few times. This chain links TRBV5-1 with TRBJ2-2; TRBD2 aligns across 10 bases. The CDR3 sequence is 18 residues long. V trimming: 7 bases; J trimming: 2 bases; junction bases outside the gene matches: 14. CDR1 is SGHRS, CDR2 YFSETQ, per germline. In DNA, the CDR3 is TGCGCCAGCCTCGGTTTGAAAACTAGCGGGGATAACACCGGGGAGCTGTTTTTT. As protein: CASLGLKTSGDNTGELFF.

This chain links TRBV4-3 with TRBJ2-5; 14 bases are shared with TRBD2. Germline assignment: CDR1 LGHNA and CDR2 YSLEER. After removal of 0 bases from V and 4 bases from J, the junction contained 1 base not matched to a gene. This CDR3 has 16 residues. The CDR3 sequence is CASSQDGTSGRETQYF. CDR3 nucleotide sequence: TGCGCCAGCAGCCAAGACGGGACTAGCGGGAGAGAGACCCAGTACTTC.

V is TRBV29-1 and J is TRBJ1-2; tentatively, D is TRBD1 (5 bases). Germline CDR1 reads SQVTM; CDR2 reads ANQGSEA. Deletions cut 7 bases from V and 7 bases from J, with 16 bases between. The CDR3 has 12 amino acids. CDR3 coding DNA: TGCAGCGCCGGACAACCCGGGGGTGGCTACACCTTC. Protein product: CSAGQPGGGYTF.

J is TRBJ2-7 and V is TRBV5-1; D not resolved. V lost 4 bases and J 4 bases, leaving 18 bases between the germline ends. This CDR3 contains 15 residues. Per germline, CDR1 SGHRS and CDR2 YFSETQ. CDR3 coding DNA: TGCGCCAGCAGCCCCACTACCTCCGGCACGTACGAGCAGTACTTC. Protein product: CASSPTTSGTYEQYF. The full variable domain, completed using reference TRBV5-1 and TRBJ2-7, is KAGVTQTPRYLIKTRGQQVTLSCSPISGHRSVSWYQQTPGQGLQFLFEYFSETQRNKGNFPGRFSGRQFSNSRSEMNVSTLELGDSALYLCASSPTTSGTYEQYFGPGTRLTVT.

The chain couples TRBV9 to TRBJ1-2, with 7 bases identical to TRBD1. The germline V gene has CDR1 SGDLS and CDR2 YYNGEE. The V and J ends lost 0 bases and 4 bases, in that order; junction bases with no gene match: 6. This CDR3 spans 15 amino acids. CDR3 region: CASSVGAGGGYGYTF. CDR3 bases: TGTGCCAGCAGCGTAGGGGCAGGGGGAGGCTATGGCTACACCTTC.

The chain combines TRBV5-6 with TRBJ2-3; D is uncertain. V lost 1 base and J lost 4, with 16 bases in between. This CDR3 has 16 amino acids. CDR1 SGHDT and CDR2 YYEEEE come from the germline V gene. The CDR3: CASSLSEGSFADTQYF. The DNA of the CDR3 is TGTGCCAGCAGCTTGTCAGAAGGTAGCTTCGCAGATACGCAGTATTTT.

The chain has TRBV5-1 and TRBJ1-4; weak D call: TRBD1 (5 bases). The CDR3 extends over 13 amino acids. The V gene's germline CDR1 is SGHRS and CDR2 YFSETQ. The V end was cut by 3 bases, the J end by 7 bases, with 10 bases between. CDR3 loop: CASSSGHGEKLFF. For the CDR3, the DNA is TGCGCCAGCAGCTCAGGGCACGGTGAAAAACTGTTTTTT.

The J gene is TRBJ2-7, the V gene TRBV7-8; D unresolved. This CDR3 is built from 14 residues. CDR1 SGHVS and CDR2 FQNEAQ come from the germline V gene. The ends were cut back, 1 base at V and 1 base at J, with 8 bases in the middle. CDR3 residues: CASSLVLPSYEQYF. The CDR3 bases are TGTGCCAGCAGCTTAGTCCTACCTTCCTACGAGCAGTACTTC.

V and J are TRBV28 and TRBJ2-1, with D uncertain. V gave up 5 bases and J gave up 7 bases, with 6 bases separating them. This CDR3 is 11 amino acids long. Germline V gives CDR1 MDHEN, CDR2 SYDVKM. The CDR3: CASSDWNEQFF. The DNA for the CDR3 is TGTGCCAGCAGTGACTGGAATGAGCAGTTCTTC.

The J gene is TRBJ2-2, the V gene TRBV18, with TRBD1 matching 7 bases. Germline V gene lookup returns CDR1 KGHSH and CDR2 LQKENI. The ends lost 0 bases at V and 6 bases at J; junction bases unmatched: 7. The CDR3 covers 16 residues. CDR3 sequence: CASSPPRQGMAGELFF. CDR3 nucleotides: TGTGCCAGCTCACCACCCCGACAGGGTATGGCCGGGGAGCTGTTTTTT.

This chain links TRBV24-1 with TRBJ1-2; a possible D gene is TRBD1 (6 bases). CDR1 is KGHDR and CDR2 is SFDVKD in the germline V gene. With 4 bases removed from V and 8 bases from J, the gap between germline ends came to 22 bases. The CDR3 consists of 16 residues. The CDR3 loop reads CATSENSLGAGGGYTF. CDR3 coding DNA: TGTGCCACCAGTGAAAACTCCTTGGGGGCAGGCGGCGGCTACACCTTC.

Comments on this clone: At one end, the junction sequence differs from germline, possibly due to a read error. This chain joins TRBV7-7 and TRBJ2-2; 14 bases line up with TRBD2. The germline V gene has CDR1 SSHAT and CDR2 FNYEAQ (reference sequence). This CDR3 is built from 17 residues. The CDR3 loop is CASSPGTSGGNTGELFF. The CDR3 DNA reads TGTGCTAGCAGTCCCGGGACTAGCGGGGGAAATACCGGGGAGCTGTTTTTT.

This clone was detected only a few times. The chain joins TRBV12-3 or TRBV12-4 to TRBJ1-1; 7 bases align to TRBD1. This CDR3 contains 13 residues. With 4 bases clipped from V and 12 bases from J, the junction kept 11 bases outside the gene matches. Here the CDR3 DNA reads TGTGCCAGCAGTTCGACAGGGCACCGGGACCCTTTCTTT. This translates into CASSSTGHRDPFF.

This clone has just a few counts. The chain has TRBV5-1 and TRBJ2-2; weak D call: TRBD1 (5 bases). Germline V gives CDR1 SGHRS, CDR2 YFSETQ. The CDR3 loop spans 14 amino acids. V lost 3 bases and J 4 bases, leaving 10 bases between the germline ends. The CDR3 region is CASSSTDITGELFF. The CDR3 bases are TGCGCCAGCAGCTCGACAGACATCACCGGGGAGCTGTTTTTT.

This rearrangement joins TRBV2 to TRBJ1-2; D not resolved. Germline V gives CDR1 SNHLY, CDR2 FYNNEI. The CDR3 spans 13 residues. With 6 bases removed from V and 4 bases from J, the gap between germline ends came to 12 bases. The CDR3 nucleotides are TGTGCCAGCAGCCAAAGGGAGTTCTATGGCTACACCTTC. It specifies CASSQREFYGYTF. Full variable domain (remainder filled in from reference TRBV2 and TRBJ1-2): EPEVTQTPSHQVTQMGQEVILRCVPISNHLYFYWYRQILGQKVEFLVSFYNNEISEKSEIFDDQFSVERPDGSNFTLKIRSTKLEDSAMYFCASSQREFYGYTFGSGTRLTVV.

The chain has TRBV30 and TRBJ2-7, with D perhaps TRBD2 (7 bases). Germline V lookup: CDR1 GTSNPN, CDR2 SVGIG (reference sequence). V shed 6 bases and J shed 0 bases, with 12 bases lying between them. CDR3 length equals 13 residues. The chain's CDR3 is CACLADSSYEQYF. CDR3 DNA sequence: TGTGCCTGCCTAGCGGACAGCTCCTACGAGCAGTACTTC.

CDR3 sequence reads: CASSLEKGTLTGELFF. The CDR3 DNA reads TGTGCCAGCAGCTTAGAGAAAGGGACTCTTACCGGGGAGCTGTTTTTT. The chain recombines TRBV7-2 with TRBJ2-2, with a weak D call TRBD2 (6 bases). The V gene's germline CDR1 is SGHTA and CDR2 FQGNSA. The germline V and J ends were trimmed by 1 base and 5 bases, with 14 bases remaining between them. The CDR3 sequence is 16 residues long.

The CDR3 coding sequence is TGTGCCAGCAGGCGGACTAGCGGGGGGGCGGTAGGAGAGACCCAGTACTTC. Translated, it gives CASRRTSGGAVGETQYF. The chain recombines TRBV3-1 (or the pseudogene TRBV3-2) with TRBJ2-5; 15 bases map to TRBD2. V shed 6 bases, J shed 4 bases, and the junction held 9 bases outside the gene matches. Germline lookup yields CDR1 LGHDT and CDR2 YNNKEL (reference sequence). The CDR3 contains 17 residues.

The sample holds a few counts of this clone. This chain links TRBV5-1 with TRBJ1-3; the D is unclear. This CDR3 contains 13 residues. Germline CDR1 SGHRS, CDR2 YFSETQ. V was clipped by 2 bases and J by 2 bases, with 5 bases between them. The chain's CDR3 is CASSFSAGNTIYF. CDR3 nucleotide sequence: TGCGCCAGCAGCTTCAGTGCTGGAAACACCATATATTTT. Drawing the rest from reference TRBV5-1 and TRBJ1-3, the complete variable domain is KAGVTQTPRYLIKTRGQQVTLSCSPISGHRSVSWYQQTPGQGLQFLFEYFSETQRNKGNFPGRFSGRQFSNSRSEMNVSTLELGDSALYLCASSFSAGNTIYFGEGSWLTVV.